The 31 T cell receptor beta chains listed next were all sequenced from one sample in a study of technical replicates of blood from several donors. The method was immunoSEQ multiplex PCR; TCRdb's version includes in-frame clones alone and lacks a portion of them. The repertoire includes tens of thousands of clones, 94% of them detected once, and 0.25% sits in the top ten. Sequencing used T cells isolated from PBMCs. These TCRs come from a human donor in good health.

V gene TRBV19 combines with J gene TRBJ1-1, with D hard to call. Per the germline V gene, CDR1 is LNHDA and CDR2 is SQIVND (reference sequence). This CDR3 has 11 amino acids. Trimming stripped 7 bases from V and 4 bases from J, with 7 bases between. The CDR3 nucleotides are TGTGCCAGTAACCCCGGCACTGAAGCTTTCTTT. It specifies CASNPGTEAFF.

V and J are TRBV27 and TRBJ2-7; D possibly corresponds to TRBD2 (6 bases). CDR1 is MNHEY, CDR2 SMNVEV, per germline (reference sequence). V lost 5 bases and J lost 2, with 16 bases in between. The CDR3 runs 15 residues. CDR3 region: CASSDGGGNTYEQYF. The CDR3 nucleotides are TGTGCCAGCAGTGACGGGGGAGGCAATACCTACGAGCAGTACTTC.

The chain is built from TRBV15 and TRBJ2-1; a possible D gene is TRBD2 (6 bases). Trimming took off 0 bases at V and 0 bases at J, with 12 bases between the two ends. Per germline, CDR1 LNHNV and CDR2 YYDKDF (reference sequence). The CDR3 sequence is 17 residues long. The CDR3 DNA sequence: TGTGCCACCAGCAGAGAGGAGGGACTGAGCTCCTACAATGAGCAGTTCTTC. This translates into CATSREEGLSSYNEQFF.

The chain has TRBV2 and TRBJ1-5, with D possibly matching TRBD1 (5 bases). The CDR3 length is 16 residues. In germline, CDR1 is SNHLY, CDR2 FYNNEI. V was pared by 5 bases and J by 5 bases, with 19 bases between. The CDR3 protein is CASSTYDPGSDQPQHF. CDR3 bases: TGTGCCAGCAGTACTTACGATCCAGGGTCGGATCAGCCCCAGCATTTT.

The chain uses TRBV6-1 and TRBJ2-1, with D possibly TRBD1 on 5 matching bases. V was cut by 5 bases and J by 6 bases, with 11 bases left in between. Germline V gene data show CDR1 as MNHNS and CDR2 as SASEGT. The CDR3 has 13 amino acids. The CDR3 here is CASSPGPVNEQFF. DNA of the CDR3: TGTGCCAGCAGTCCAGGGCCGGTCAATGAGCAGTTCTTC.

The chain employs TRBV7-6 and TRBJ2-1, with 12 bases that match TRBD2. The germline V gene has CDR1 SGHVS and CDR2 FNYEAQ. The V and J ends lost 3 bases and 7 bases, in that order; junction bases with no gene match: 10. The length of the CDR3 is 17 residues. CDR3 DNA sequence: TGTGCCAGCAGCTTCCGACTAGCGGGAGTCTCTAGAAATGAGCAGTTCTTC. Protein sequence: CASSFRLAGVSRNEQFF. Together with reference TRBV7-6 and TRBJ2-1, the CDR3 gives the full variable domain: GAGVSQSPRYKVTKRGQDVALRCDPISGHVSLYWYRQALGQGPEFLTYFNYEAQQDKSGLPNDRFSAERPEGSISTLTIQRTEQRDSAMYRCASSFRLAGVSRNEQFFGPGTRLTVL.

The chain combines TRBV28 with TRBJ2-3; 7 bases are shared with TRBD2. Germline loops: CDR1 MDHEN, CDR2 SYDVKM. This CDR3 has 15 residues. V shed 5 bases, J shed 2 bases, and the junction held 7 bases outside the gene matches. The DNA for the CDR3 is TGTGCCAGCAGTCCAGCGGGATTTGCCACAGATACGCAGTATTTT. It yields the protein CASSPAGFATDTQYF.

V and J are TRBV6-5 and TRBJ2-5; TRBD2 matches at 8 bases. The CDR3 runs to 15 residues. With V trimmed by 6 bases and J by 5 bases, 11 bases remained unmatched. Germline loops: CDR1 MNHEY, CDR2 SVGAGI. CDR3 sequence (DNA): TGTGCCAGCAGCCAGCGGGAGATCTACGGGGAGACCCAGTACTTC. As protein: CASSQREIYGETQYF.

The CDR3 DNA sequence: TGCGCCAGCAGTGAGTTGGAGACAGGGGAGACCAATGAGCAGTTCTTC. It encodes CASSELETGETNEQFF. The genes are TRBV10-1 and TRBJ2-1, with 8 nucleotides matching TRBD1. This CDR3 has 16 residues. J gave up 6 bases and V 1 base, and 8 bases lay outside the gene matches. Per germline, CDR1 WNHNN and CDR2 SYGVQD (reference sequence).

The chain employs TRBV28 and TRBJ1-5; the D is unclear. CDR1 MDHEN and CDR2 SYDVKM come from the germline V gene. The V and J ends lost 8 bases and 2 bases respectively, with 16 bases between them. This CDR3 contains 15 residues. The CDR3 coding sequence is TGTGCCAGCGTTATGATGTTACGGGGCAATCAGCCCCAGCATTTT. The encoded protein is CASVMMLRGNQPQHF.

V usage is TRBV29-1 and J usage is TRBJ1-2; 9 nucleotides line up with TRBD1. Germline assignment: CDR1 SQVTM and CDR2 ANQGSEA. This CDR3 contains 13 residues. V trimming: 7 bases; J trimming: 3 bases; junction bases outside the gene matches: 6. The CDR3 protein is CSASDRGDYGYTF. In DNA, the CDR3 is TGCAGCGCATCGGACAGGGGCGACTATGGCTACACCTTC. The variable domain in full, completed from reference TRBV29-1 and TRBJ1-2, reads SAVISQKPSRDICQRGTSLTIQCQVDSQVTMMFWYRQQPGQSLTLIATANQGSEATYESGFVIDKFPISRPNLTFSTLTVSNMSPEDSSIYLCSASDRGDYGYTFGSGTRLTVV.

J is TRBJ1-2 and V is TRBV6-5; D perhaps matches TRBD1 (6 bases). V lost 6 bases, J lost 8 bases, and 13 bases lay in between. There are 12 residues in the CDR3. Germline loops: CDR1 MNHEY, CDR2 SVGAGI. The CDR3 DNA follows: TGTGCCAGCAGAGGGGGGGTCCTCGGCTACACCTTC. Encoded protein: CASRGGVLGYTF.

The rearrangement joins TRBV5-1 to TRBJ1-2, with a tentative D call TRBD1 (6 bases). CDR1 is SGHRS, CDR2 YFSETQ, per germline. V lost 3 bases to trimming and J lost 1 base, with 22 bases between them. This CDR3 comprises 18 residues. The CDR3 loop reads CASSWPGQGTRSNYGYTF. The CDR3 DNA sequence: TGCGCCAGCAGCTGGCCGGGACAAGGGACCCGAAGTAACTATGGCTACACCTTC.

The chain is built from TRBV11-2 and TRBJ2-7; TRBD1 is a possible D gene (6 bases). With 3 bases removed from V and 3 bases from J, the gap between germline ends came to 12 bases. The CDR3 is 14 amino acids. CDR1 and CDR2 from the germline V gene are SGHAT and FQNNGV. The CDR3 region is CASSFSGASYEQYF. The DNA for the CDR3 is TGTGCCAGCAGCTTTTCAGGGGCGAGCTACGAGCAGTACTTC.

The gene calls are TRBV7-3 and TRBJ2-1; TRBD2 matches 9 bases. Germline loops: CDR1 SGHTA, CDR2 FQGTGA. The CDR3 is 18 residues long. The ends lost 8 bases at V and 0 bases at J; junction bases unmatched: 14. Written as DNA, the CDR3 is TGTGCCAGCGCGAAGGAGGGACTAGCTTTAAGCTCCTACAATGAGCAGTTCTTC. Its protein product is CASAKEGLALSSYNEQFF.

The CDR3 region is CAWNRDRASYEQYF. CDR3 bases: TGTGCCTGGAATCGGGACAGGGCTTCCTACGAGCAGTACTTC. V gene TRBV30 combines with J gene TRBJ2-7; 9 nucleotides align to TRBD1. CDR1 is GTSNPN and CDR2 is SVGIG in the germline V gene (reference sequence). V dropped 4 bases and J dropped 1; count of bases not matched to a gene: 5. The CDR3 spans 14 residues.

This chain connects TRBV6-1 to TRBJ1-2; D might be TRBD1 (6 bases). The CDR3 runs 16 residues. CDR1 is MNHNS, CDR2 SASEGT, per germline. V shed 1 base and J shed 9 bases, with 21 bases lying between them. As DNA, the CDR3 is TGTGCCAGCAGTGAAGACCGTTCGGGGGGGCCTTGGAGCTACACCTTC. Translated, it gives CASSEDRSGGPWSYTF.

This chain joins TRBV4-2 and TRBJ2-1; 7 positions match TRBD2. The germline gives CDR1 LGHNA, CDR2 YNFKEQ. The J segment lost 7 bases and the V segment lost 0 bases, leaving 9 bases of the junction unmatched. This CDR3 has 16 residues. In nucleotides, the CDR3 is TGTGCCAGCAGCCAAGATGGCGGGGGAATTAGGAATGAGCAGTTCTTC. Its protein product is CASSQDGGGIRNEQFF.

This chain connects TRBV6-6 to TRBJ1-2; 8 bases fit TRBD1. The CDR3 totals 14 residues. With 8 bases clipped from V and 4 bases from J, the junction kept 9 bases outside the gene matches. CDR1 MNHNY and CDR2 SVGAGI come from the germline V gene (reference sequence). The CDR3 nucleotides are TGTGCCAGCCGATCCCATACAGGGGGCTATGGCTACACCTTC. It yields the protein CASRSHTGGYGYTF.

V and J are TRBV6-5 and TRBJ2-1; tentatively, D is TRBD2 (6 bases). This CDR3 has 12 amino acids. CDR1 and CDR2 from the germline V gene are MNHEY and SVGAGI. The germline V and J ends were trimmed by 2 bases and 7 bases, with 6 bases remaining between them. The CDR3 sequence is CASSYAGNEQFF. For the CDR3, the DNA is TGTGCCAGCAGTTACGCGGGGAATGAGCAGTTCTTC.

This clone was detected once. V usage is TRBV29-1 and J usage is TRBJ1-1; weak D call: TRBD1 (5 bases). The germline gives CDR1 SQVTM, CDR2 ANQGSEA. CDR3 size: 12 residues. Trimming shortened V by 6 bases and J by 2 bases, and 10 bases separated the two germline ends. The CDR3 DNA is TGCAGCGTGGCAGGGCCCAACACTGAAGCTTTCTTT. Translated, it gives CSVAGPNTEAFF.

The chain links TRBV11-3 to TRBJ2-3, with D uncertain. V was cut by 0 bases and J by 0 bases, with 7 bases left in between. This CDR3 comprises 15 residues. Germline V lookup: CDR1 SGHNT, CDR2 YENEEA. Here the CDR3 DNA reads TGTGCCAGCAGCTTAGATTACTCTAGCACAGATACGCAGTATTTT. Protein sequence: CASSLDYSSTDTQYF.

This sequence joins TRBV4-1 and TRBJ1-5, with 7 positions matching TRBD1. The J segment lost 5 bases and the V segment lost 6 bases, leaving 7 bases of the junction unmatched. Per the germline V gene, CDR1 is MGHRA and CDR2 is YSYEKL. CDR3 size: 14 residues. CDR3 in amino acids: CASSQTGSYQPQHF. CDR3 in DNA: TGCGCCAGCAGTCAGACAGGGAGCTATCAGCCCCAGCATTTT.

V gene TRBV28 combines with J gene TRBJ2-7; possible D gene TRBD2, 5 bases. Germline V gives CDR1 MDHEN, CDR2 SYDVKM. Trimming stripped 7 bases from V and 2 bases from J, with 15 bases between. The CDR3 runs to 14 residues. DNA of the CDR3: TGTGCCAGCACCCCCGGACTGGACGCCTACGAGCAGTACTTC. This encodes CASTPGLDAYEQYF.

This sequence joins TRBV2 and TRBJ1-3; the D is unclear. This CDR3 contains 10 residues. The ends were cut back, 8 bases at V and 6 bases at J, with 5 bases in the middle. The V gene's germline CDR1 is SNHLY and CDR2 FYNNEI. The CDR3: CASSLNTIYF. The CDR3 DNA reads TGTGCCAGCTCTTTAAACACCATATATTTT.

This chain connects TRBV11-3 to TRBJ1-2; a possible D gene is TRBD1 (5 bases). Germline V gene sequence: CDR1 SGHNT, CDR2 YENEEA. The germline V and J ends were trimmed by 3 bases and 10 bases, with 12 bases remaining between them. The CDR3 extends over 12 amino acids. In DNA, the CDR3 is TGTGCCAGCAGCTTCGACGGACAACACTACACCTTC. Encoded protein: CASSFDGQHYTF.

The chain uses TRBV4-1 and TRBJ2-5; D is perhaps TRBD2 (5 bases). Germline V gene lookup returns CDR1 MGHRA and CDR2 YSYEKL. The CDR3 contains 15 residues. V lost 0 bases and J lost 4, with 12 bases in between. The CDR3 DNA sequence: TGCGCCAGCAGCCAAGATCTCGGGGTGCGAGAGACCCAGTACTTC. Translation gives CASSQDLGVRETQYF.

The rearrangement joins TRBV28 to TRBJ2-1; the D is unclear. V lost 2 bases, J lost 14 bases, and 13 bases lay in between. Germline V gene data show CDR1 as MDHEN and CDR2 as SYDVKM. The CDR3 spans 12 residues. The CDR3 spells CASSLKTRPEFF. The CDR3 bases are TGTGCCAGCAGTTTAAAGACAAGGCCCGAGTTCTTC.

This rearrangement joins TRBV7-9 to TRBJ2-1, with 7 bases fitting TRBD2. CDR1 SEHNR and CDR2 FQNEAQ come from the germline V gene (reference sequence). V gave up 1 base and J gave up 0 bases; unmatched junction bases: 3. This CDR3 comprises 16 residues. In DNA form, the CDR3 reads TGTGCCAGCAGCTTAGGGTGGGGGGGCTCCTACAATGAGCAGTTCTTC. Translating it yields CASSLGWGGSYNEQFF.

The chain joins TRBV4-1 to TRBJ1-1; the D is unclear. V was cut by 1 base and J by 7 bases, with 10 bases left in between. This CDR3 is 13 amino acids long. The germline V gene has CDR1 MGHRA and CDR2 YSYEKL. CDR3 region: CASSQAPGSEAFF. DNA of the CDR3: TGCGCCAGCAGCCAAGCCCCGGGGAGTGAAGCTTTCTTT.

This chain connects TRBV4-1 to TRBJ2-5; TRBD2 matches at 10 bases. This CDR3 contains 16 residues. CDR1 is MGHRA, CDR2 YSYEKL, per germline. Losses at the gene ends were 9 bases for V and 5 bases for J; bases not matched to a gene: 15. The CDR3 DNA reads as TGCGCCAGTTCCCCCGCTAGCGGGGGCCGTGGGGAGACCCAGTACTTC. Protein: CASSPASGGRGETQYF.